This T cell receptor (beta chain) was sequenced for a study of T cell changes during pregnancy in multiple sclerosis. CDR1 is MNHNS, CDR2 SASEGT, per germline. The CDR3 is 14 residues long. Trimming removed 8 bases from V and 5 bases from J, with 16 bases in between. Generated by immunoSEQ multiplex PCR, the TCRdb table keeps only in-frame clones and is missing some. The table shows under 85,000 clones, with 75% to 95% occurring only once. The chain couples TRBV6-1 to TRBJ2-1, with D possibly matching TRBD1 (6 bases). Sequencing used CD4+ T cells from peripheral blood mononuclear cells, obtained in the second trimester of pregnancy. The TCR originated in a female donor with multiple sclerosis, enrolled in a pregnancy study. This CDR3 is CASGNPGQNNEQFF. CDR3 coding DNA: TGTGCCAGCGGGAACCCGGGACAAAACAATGAGCAGTTCTTC.